The text below deals with one TCR beta chain. This clonotype is categorized as medium-sized (0.01 to 0.1%). Its cognate antigen has yet to be identified. No base qualities exist here, and no much larger clone lies one base off it. SuperScript III was used to reverse transcribe 500 ng RNA with primers targeting the alpha and beta constant regions. Separate alpha and beta chain libraries were generated by chain-specific third strand synthesis with multiplexing indices. In the protocol, all rearrangements within a chain were amplified with a single primer pair so that primer bias was avoided, and molecular barcodes were added to each cDNA molecule. Purified cDNA was ligated with T4 RNA Ligase 1 onto a 5' RACE adapter bearing a random hexamer and the SP2 sequencing primer site. With slow temperature ramps used to favor optimal annealing, second strand synthesis was primed from the SP2 site with Phusion polymerase. Each molecule's 12-nucleotide barcode consisted of two random hexamer sequences, both added before amplification and joined together. An amplification PCR of about 24 cycles with P5s and P7 primers came after a short first PCR that had added P5 and P7 adapter elements plus a second index. A total of about 30 PCR cycles were applied to the libraries, which were quantified on a Qubit, sized on a Bioanalyzer, and diluted to roughly 4 nM. Sequencing of the normalized libraries was done on an Illumina MiSeq using 2 x 250 paired-end kits. Into approximately 9.7 ul Tris-Cl, the reverse transcription reactions were eluted following cleanup on MinElute columns. A 1:1 ratio of AMPure XP beads was used to clean the adapter ligations after they had run for around 20 hours at 16 degrees C. The original methods were these. Demultiplexed FASTQ files were processed with a modified Decombinator that output V, J, insert and barcode information. Sequences sharing a barcode but differing from the dominant sequence were discarded as errors, and barcodes clustered at Levenshtein distance 3 were counted to estimate original cDNA molecules. The R packages ineq, vegan, igraph and RCytoscape were used for downstream analyses, together with IMGT nomenclature and CDR3 definitions. V gene usage was calculated across distinct sequences, with every TCR tallied a single time to avoid skew from clonal expansion. Similarity networks connected unique CDR3 amino acid sequences within a donor whenever two sequences differed by a single Levenshtein edit. Published HIV-specific CDR3s (92 alpha, several hundred beta) and CMV-specific CDR3s (13 alpha, a few hundred beta) were compiled and searched for in the repertoires. Random subsampling to size-matched repertoires showed patients' decreased diversity was not caused by their lower sequence numbers. The public reads were reanalyzed by TCRdb: fastp trimming at Q25, MiXCR alignment, in-frame beta chains only. Duplicate CDR3 protein sequences are folded into a single record with the most common DNA and genes. Here the V and J calls rest on TCRdb's processing, not on the authors' analysis. This sample lists 7,000 to 9,000 distinct CDR3 sequences; about 9.1% were detected once. Around 20% of the sample is taken by the ten largest.

Whole blood was used without cell fractionation, so all unsorted peripheral T cells were reflected in the repertoire. An approximately 2.7 ml sample of peripheral blood was drawn into Tempus tubes for RNA extraction. HIV-infected adults not yet given antiretroviral therapy and scheduled to start treatment were recruited, and the first sixteen eligible patients underwent processing. Treatment interruptions were among the grounds for excluding patients from enrollment, as were febrile or AIDS-related illness, tumors, hepatitis B or C coinfection, immunomodulatory therapy and recent vaccination. The TURBO-DNase kit was used to remove leftover genomic DNA, and GLOBINclear was used to deplete globin mRNA. Pretreatment blood from HIV-infected patients was collected just before antiretroviral therapy was started. This sample stems from a study of HIV-infected patients and healthy controls (dated by TCRdb to 2013 to 2014). Regarding the study in general: Although they stayed below normal ranges, CD4 counts in about 90% of the 16 patients rose modestly but significantly after three months of therapy. Viral load became undetectable in 11 of 16 patients by the second bleed and in all patients after a further year of therapy. Patients exhibited no overall T-cell lymphocytopenia, and total CDR3 counts per chain were not significantly different from those of controls. The study tested whether deep TCR repertoire sequencing of HIV patients' small blood samples could capture immune perturbation and reconstitution. CD8 counts did not change consistently during early therapy, while the CD4:CD8 ratio increased slightly. Beyond this particular receptor, the publication reports: Using whole blood restricted sequencing depth and prevented separating the dynamics of distinct T-cell subpopulations. Significantly different mean usage between HIV-infected patients and controls was observed for eight alpha and eight beta V genes. By Jaccard index and by the count of highly shared sequences, healthy controls shared more CDR3s between individuals than HIV+ patients did. Alpha-beta chain pairing was not determined in the samples. The observed differences in diversity could not be explained by the slight differences in age and sex profiles between the study cohorts. MAIT cell alpha-chain CDR3s were found at high frequency in healthy controls but were severely depleted in HIV+ repertoires. Processing included only sixteen HIV-infected individuals, and this was regarded by the authors as a major limit on how widely the findings apply. HLA typing of donors was not performed in the study. The apparent post-therapy recovery of the Gini index in HIV-infected patients was not reproduced in size-matched repertoire data. Compared with untreated HIV+ repertoires, healthy control repertoires had roughly threefold more distinct CDR3s and higher Shannon diversity. HIV-infected repertoires showed significantly elevated mean Gini indices relative to controls, which possibly reflects oligoclonality. Differing numbers of distinct sequences in patients and controls hindered comparison, and size-matching assigned excessive weight to rare events in the HIV-infected data. During therapy, HIV-associated CDR3s significantly decreased in frequency, while CMV-associated CDR3s did not change significantly, though most became more frequent.

The germline V gene (reference sequence) gives CDR1 as SGHNT and CDR2 as YYREEE. V is reduced by 0 bases and J by 10 bases, leaving a spacing of 8 bases between them. Taken from cysteine to phenylalanine, the CDR3 has 12 residues. Here the CDR3 DNA is all that survives: 36 bases in frame from base 1. The rearrangement joined TRBV5-4 to TRBJ2-1, with no reliable assignment of the D segment. The source is an adult with HIV infection. This sample comprised blood, obtained before antiretroviral therapy. The DNA sequence is given as TGTGCCAGCAGCTTGGAGGGCTGGGAGCAGTTCTTC. Its protein is CASSLEGWEQFF.